The entry that follows covers one T cell receptor beta chain sequence. Its antigen is not known. The data derive from a study of siplizumab effects on memory and regulatory T cells. Overall study results and limits: In controls, about a quarter of mappable alloreactive CD4+ clones were Treg-derived on average, versus about 69% with siplizumab. The alloresponse seemed to draw substantially on naive T cells, which appeared more diverse than memory cells.

Germline V CDR1 and CDR2: SGHDT, YYEEEE. The V gene end was trimmed by 0 bases and the J gene end by 4 bases; junction bases not matched to a gene: 3. The CDR3 totals 15 residues. Per-sample assaying covered roughly 10^5 TCR templates. Profiling relied on immunoSEQ multiplex PCR, and the TCRdb table lists in-frame clones only, not all of them. The sample lists over 100,000 clones; 92% were seen once. Material for sequencing was Tregs sorted from blood. This chain uses TRBV5-6 with TRBJ2-1; TRBD2 matches 8 bases. The receptor was derived from a human donor in good health. The CDR3 loop is CASSLAQREYNEQFF. Here the CDR3 DNA reads TGTGCCAGCAGCTTGGCCCAGCGGGAGTACAATGAGCAGTTCTTC.